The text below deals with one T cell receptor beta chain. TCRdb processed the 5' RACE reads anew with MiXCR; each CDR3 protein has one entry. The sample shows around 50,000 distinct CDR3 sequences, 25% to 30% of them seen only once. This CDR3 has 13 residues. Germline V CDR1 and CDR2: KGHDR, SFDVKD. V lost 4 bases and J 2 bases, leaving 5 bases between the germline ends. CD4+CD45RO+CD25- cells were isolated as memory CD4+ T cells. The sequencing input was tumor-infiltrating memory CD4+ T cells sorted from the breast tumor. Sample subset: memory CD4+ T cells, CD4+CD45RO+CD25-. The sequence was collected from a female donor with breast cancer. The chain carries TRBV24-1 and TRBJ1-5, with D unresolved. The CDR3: CATSEVGNQPQHF. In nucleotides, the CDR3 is TGTGCCACCAGTGAGGTTGGCAATCAGCCCCAGCATTTT.